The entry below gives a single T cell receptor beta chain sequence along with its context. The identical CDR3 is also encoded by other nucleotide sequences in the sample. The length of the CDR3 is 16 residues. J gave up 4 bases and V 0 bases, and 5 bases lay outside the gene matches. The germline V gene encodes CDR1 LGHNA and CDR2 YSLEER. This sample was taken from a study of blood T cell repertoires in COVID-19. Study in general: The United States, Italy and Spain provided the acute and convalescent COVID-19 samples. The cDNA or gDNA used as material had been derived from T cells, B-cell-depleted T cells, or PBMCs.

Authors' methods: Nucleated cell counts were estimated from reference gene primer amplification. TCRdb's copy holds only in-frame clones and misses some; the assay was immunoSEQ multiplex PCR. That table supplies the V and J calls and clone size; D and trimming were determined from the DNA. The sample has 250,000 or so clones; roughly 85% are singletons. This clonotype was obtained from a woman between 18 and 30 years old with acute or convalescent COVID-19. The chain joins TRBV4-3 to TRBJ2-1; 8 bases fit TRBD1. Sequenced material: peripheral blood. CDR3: CASSQDRTGRYNEQFF. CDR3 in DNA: TGCGCCAGCAGCCAAGATCGGACAGGGAGGTACAATGAGCAGTTCTTC.